This entry concerns a single T cell receptor (beta chain). The target antigen is unknown. Multiplex PCR with BIOMED2 TRB-A/B primer pools amplified TRB rearrangements. TCRdb reprocessed the multiplex PCR reads with MiXCR, giving one entry per CDR3 protein. The table records hundreds of distinct CDR3 sequences, 30% to 40% of them present only once. The record originates from a study of T and B cells in COVID-19 patients. As for the study in general: At median age around 34 years, recovered patients were younger than active-infection patients at approximately 64.

Germline CDR1 is SGHDT and CDR2 is YYEEEE. The ends lost 5 bases at V and 10 bases at J; junction bases unmatched: 12. The CDR3 totals 15 residues. Blood genomic DNA input for TRB amplification was about 250-500 ng. Points from the study as a whole: Exclusive to the recovered cohort were 2,300 or so TCR clusters, 25 to 35 of them with low generation probability.

This clonotype was obtained from a human donor with active COVID-19. Source material: blood. The chain carries TRBV5-6 and TRBJ2-2; 9 bases align to TRBD2. The CDR3 bases are TGTGCCAGCAGGCAGGGACGAGCGGGGGGCGAGGAGCTGTTTTTT. Protein sequence: CASRQGRAGGEELFF.